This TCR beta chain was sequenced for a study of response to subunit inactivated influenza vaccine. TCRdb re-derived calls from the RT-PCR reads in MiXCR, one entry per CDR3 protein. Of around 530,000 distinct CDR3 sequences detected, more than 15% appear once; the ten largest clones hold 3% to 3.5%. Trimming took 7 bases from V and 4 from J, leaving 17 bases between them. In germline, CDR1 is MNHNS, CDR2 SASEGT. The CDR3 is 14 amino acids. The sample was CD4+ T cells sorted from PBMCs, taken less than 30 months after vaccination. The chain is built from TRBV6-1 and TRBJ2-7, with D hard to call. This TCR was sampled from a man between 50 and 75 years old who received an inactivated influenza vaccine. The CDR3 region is CASKQRITAYEQYF. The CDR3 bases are TGTGCCAGCAAGCAGAGGATCACCGCTTACGAGCAGTACTTC.